These 14 T cell receptor beta chains came from one sample sequenced in a study of blood T cell repertoires in COVID-19. Profiling relied on immunoSEQ multiplex PCR, and the TCRdb table lists in-frame clones only, not all of them. The sample shows roughly 97,000 clones, just under 85% of them seen only once. The sample consisted of peripheral blood. The source of these receptors is a woman older than 75 with active or convalescent COVID-19.

This clone showed up just once. The chain carries TRBV9 and TRBJ2-3, with 7 bases matching TRBD2. Trimming at V came to 0 bases and at J to 2 bases, leaving 3 bases not matched to a gene. Germline CDR1 and CDR2: SGDLS and YYNGEE. CDR3 length: 15 amino acids. DNA for the CDR3: TGTGCCAGCAGCGTAGATAGCGGGTTCACAGATACGCAGTATTTT. Its translation is CASSVDSGFTDTQYF.

The chain couples TRBV4-3 to TRBJ2-7; D is possibly TRBD2 (6 bases). The CDR3 is 14 amino acids. From germline, CDR1 is LGHNA and CDR2 YSLEER. V was shortened by 5 bases and J by 4 bases, with 15 bases between the two germline ends. The CDR3 DNA follows: TGCGCCAGCAGCTTTAGAGGAGGGGAGTACGAGCAGTACTTC. It is translated as CASSFRGGEYEQYF.

V is TRBV9 and J is TRBJ2-1; 11 nucleotides align to TRBD2. CDR1 is SGDLS, CDR2 YYNGEE, per germline. Trimming took 1 base from V and 0 from J; bases not matched to a gene: 6. There are 18 residues in the CDR3. In DNA form, the CDR3 reads TGTGCCAGCAGCGTATTACTAGCGGGGGCCAACTCCTACAATGAGCAGTTCTTC. It is translated as CASSVLLAGANSYNEQFF.

This rearrangement joins TRBV29-1 to TRBJ2-7, with 9 bases aligning to TRBD1. Unmatched junction bases numbered 8, after V lost 7 bases and J lost 4 bases. The CDR3 covers 13 residues. Germline CDR1 and CDR2: SQVTM and ANQGSEA. CDR3 sequence: CSAGQGIKYEQYF. CDR3 DNA: TGCAGCGCCGGACAGGGGATAAAATACGAGCAGTACTTC.

The V and J genes are TRBV15 and TRBJ1-2; perhaps TRBD1 as D (5 bases). Per germline, CDR1 LNHNV and CDR2 YYDKDF (reference sequence). Deletions cut 0 bases from V and 4 bases from J, with 9 bases between. CDR3 size: 14 residues. In nucleotides, the CDR3 is TGTGCCACCAGCAGAGATGGAGGGGCCTATGGCTACACCTTC. Protein product: CATSRDGGAYGYTF.

This chain connects TRBV11-2 to TRBJ1-2; D is unresolved. With 6 bases removed from V and 7 bases from J, the gap between germline ends came to 18 bases. The CDR3 is 14 amino acids. The germline gives CDR1 SGHAT, CDR2 FQNNGV. The CDR3 spells CASRANPSPFGYTF. The CDR3 DNA reads as TGTGCCAGCAGGGCAAATCCCTCCCCGTTTGGCTACACCTTC.

The genes are TRBV29-1 and TRBJ2-5; 8 bases match TRBD2. V gave up 0 bases and J gave up 4 bases; unmatched junction bases: 10. The CDR3 consists of 16 residues. The germline CDR1 and CDR2 sequences are SQVTM and ANQGSEA. The CDR3 nucleotides are TGCAGCGTTGAAGATCGGGGCGGGGGGCTACTAGAGACCCAGTACTTC. This sequence encodes CSVEDRGGGLLETQYF. Together with reference TRBV29-1 and TRBJ2-5, the CDR3 gives the full variable domain: SAVISQKPSRDICQRGTSLTIQCQVDSQVTMMFWYRQQPGQSLTLIATANQGSEATYESGFVIDKFPISRPNLTFSTLTVSNMSPEDSSIYLCSVEDRGGGLLETQYFGPGTRLLVL.

J is TRBJ2-1 and V is TRBV5-1, with 8 bases aligning to TRBD2. Germline trimming cut 2 bases from V and 0 bases from J; bases unmatched to any gene: 7. Germline values: CDR1 SGHRS, CDR2 YFSETQ. The CDR3 contains 17 residues. CDR3 in DNA: TGCGCCAGCAGCTTCGTGTCCAGCGGGGGCTCCTACAATGAGCAGTTCTTC. Translating gives CASSFVSSGGSYNEQFF.

This chain's CDR3 is CASIPGGTGAHEQYF. The CDR3 nucleotides read TGTGCCAGCATCCCCGGGGGGACAGGGGCCCACGAGCAGTACTTC. The V and J genes are TRBV28 and TRBJ2-7; 10 nucleotides match TRBD1. The junction had 11 bases not matched to a gene; V was cut back by 7 bases and J by 5 bases. CDR1 and CDR2 from the germline V gene are MDHEN and SYDVKM. CDR3 size: 15 residues.

Here the CDR3 reads CAINPTVDNSPLHF. CDR3 bases: TGTGCCATCAACCCAACAGTAGATAATTCACCCCTCCACTTT. This sequence joins TRBV10-3 and TRBJ1-6; no clear D gene. Germline V CDR1 and CDR2: ENHRY, SYGVKD. The CDR3 has 14 residues. V dropped 7 bases and J dropped 5 bases, with 12 bases sitting between them.

V and J are TRBV24-1 and TRBJ2-1; TRBD1 is a possible D gene (6 bases). Germline V gene sequence: CDR1 KGHDR, CDR2 SFDVKD. V lost 0 bases and J lost 0, with 14 bases in between. This CDR3 comprises 18 residues. CDR3 DNA: TGTGCCACCAGTGATTTGGGACTTACAGGGAGCTCCTACAATGAGCAGTTCTTC. Protein product: CATSDLGLTGSSYNEQFF.

The chain has TRBV2 and TRBJ1-1; D uncertain. The germline V gene encodes CDR1 SNHLY and CDR2 FYNNEI. This CDR3 is built from 14 residues. The germline V and J ends were trimmed by 3 bases and 4 bases, with 12 bases remaining between them. Here the CDR3 reads CASSEELSVTEAFF. For the CDR3, the DNA is TGTGCCAGCAGTGAGGAGCTAAGTGTCACTGAAGCTTTCTTT.

This clone was observed a handful of times. The V gene is TRBV28, the J gene TRBJ1-6; no firm D call. V lost 3 bases to trimming and J lost 7 bases, with 10 bases between them. The CDR3 is made up of 14 amino acids. In germline, CDR1 is MDHEN, CDR2 SYDVKM. CDR3 protein: CASSFYKKNSPLHF. The CDR3 DNA reads as TGTGCCAGCAGTTTTTATAAAAAAAATTCACCCCTCCACTTT.

This sequence joins TRBV6-1 and TRBJ2-7; 9 nucleotides align to TRBD1. Germline assignment: CDR1 MNHNS and CDR2 SASEGT. V gave up 0 bases and J gave up 2 bases; unmatched junction bases: 5. The CDR3 loop spans 16 amino acids. CDR3 sequence: CASSEAWRDRAYEQYF. The CDR3 DNA follows: TGTGCCAGCAGTGAAGCTTGGCGGGACAGGGCCTACGAGCAGTACTTC.